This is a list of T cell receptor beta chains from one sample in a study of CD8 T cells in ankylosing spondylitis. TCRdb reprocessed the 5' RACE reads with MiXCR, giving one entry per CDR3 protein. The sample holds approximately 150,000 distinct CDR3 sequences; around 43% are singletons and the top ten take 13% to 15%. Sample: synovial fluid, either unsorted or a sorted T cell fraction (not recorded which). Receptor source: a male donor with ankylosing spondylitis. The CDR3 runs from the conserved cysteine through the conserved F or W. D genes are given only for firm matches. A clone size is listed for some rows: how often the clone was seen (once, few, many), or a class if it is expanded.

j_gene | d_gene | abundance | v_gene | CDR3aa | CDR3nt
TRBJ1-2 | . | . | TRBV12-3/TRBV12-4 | CASSFDPNYGYTF | TGTGCCAGCAGTTTCGACCCTAACTATGGCTACACCTTC
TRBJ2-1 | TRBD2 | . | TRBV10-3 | CAISERLRLAAYNEQFF | TGTGCCATCAGTGAGAGATTACGACTAGCGGCCTACAATGAGCAGTTCTTC
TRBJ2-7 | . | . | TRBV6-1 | CASSEGGGSAYEQYF | TGTGCCAGCAGTGAGGGGGGGGGCTCTGCCTACGAGCAGTACTTC
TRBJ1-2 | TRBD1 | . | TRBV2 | CATPSTGGPYGYTF | TGTGCCACTCCCTCGACAGGGGGACCTTATGGCTACACCTTC
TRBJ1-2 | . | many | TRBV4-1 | CASSQDRAGWYGYTF | TGCGCCAGCAGCCAAGATCGGGCAGGGTGGTATGGCTACACCTTC
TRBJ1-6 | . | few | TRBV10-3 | CAIRSTPSRGYNSPLHF | TGTGCCATCAGAAGTACGCCGTCAAGGGGATATAATTCACCCCTCCACTTT
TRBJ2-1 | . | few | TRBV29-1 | CSVYKTRNEQFF | TGCAGCGTTTACAAAACCCGCAATGAGCAGTTCTTC
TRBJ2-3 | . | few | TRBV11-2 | CASSVYTRTDTQYF | TGTGCCAGCAGCGTTTATACCCGCACAGATACGCAGTATTTT
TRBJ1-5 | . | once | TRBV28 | CASSLLWQVYSNQPQHF | TGTGCCAGCAGTTTACTGTGGCAGGTCTATAGCAATCAGCCCCAGCATTTT
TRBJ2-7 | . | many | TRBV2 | CASSVVRGVVYEQYF | TGTGCCAGCAGTGTTGTGCGGGGAGTTGTTTACGAGCAGTACTTC
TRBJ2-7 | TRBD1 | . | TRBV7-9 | CASIPDRAYEQYF | TGTGCCAGCATCCCCGACAGGGCCTACGAGCAGTACTTC
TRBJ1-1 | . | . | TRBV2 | CANRPGHANTEAFF | TGTGCCAATAGACCGGGACACGCGAACACTGAAGCTTTCTTT
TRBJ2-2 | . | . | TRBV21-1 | CASSKNRLLRSTGELFF | TGTGCCAGCAGCAAAAATCGACTGCTGCGGAGCACCGGGGAGCTGTTTTTT
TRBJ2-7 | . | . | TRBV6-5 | CASSYSFVGHQEVGEQYF | TGTGCCAGCAGTTACTCATTCGTAGGACACCAGGAAGTGGGCGAGCAGTACTTC
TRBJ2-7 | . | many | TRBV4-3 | CASSQVRGGNYEQYF | TGCGCCAGCAGCCAAGTGAGGGGGGGTAACTACGAGCAGTACTTC
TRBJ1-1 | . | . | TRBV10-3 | CAIRETDRNTEAFF | TGTGCCATCAGGGAAACCGACAGGAACACTGAAGCTTTCTTT
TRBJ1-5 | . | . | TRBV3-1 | CASSQDQGMLPQHF | TGTGCCAGCAGCCAAGACCAGGGGATGTTGCCCCAGCATTTT
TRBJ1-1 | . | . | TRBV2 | CASRANTEAFF | TGTGCCAGCAGGGCGAACACTGAAGCTTTCTTT
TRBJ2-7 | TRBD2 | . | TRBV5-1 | CASSSATSGGPWEQYF | TGCGCCAGCAGCTCGGCGACTAGCGGGGGACCTTGGGAGCAGTACTTC
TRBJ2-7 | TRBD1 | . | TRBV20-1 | CSALLDRGSYEQYF | TGCAGTGCCCTCTTAGACAGGGGGTCCTACGAGCAGTACTTC
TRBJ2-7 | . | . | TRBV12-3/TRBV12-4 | CASSASHQLGREQYF | TGTGCCAGCAGTGCCTCTCACCAACTAGGCCGCGAGCAGTACTTC
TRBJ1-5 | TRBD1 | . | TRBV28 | CASSPHRGEQPQHF | TGTGCCAGCAGTCCCCACAGGGGTGAACAGCCCCAGCATTTT
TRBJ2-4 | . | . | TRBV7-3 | CASSLFRTQVKNIQYF | TGTGCCAGCAGCCTCTTTAGGACCCAAGTAAAAAACATTCAGTACTTC
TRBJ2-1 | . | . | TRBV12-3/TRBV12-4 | CASRTTSNEQFF | TGTGCCAGCAGAACTACTAGCAATGAGCAGTTCTTC
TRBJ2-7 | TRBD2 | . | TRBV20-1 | CSARGTSRGEQYF | TGCAGTGCTAGGGGGACTAGTCGGGGCGAGCAGTACTTC
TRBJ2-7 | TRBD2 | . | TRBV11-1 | CASSSLTSSPRFPYEQYF | TGTGCCAGCAGCTCCTTGACTAGCAGTCCCAGGTTTCCCTACGAGCAGTACTTC
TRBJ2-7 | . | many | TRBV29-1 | CSVIGGLSYEQYF | TGCAGCGTGATTGGCGGGCTCTCCTACGAGCAGTACTTC
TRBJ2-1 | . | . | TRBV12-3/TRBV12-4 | CASSLRGQEQFF | TGTGCCAGCAGTTTGCGGGGGCAAGAGCAGTTCTTC
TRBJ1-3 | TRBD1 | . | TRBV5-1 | CASSYSHRGAGNTIYF | TGCGCCAGCAGCTACTCGCACAGGGGAGCTGGAAACACCATATATTTT
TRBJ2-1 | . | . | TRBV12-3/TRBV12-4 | CASSWRGEQFF | TGTGCCAGCAGTTGGAGGGGTGAGCAGTTCTTC
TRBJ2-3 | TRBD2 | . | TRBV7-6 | CASSEGPYTSGHADVSTDTQYF | TGTGCCAGCAGCGAAGGCCCCTATACTAGCGGGCACGCGGACGTAAGCACAGATACGCAGTATTTT
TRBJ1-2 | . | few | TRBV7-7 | CASSLRNPADHAMGDTF | TGTGCCAGCAGCTTACGTAACCCGGCCGACCATGCTATGGGGGACACCTTC
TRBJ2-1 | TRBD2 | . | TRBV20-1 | CSARMGLAGSYNEQFF | TGCAGTGCCAGAATGGGACTAGCGGGCTCCTACAATGAGCAGTTCTTC
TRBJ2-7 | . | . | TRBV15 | CATSSWEPHSYEQYF | TGTGCCACCAGCAGTTGGGAGCCTCATTCCTACGAGCAGTACTTC
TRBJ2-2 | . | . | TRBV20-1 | CSARGPLAANTGELFF | TGCAGTGCTAGAGGGCCACTAGCAGCGAACACCGGGGAGCTGTTTTTT
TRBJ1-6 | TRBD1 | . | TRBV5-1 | CASSSGQHIPSYNSPLHF | TGCGCCAGCAGCTCGGGACAGCATATACCCTCCTATAATTCACCCCTCCACTTT
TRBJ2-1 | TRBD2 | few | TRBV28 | CASSRGLAGVDEQFF | TGTGCCAGCAGTAGAGGACTAGCGGGAGTTGACGAGCAGTTCTTC
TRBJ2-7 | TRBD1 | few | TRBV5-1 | CASSSGQGTLEQYF | TGCGCCAGCAGCTCCGGACAGGGCACCCTCGAGCAGTACTTC
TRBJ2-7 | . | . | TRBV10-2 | CASRKLRDRYYEQYF | TGCGCCAGCAGGAAGCTCCGGGACCGATACTACGAGCAGTACTTC
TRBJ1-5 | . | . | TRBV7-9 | CASSAGEGRNQPQHF | TGTGCCAGCAGCGCCGGGGAGGGCCGGAATCAGCCCCAGCATTTT
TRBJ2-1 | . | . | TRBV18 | CASSPPGGCSYNEQFF | TGTGCCAGCTCACCACCCGGAGGGTGCTCCTACAATGAGCAGTTCTTC
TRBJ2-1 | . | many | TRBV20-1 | CSAKVEGQFYNEQFF | TGCAGTGCTAAGGTCGAGGGCCAGTTTTACAATGAGCAGTTCTTC
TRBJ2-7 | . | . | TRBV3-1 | CASSQSPRDLGYYEQYF | TGTGCCAGCAGCCAATCTCCCCGGGACCTGGGGTATTACGAGCAGTACTTC